The clone carrying this T cell receptor beta chain was seen a few times. Its cognate antigen is unknown. Between the trimmed V and J ends, which lost 3 bases and 1 base, there was a span of 10 bases. CDR1 is MNHEY and CDR2 is SMNVEV in the germline V gene (reference sequence). The CDR3 length is 14 residues. TCRdb redid the calling of the reads with MiXCR, one entry per CDR3 protein. In the table there are about 920,000 distinct CDR3 sequences, 30% to 40% of which are singletons. This specimen comes from a study of T cell repertoires in cytomegalovirus infection. The wider study: Both recently identified HLA-C-restricted and well-studied HLA-B-restricted CMV epitopes were used in the study. Matching HLA type, along with CMV infection, was indicated by public TCR beta signatures. Study results and limitations: Frequencies of public TCR beta families were cumulated, and this identified carriers of CMV plus the relevant HLA.

This material consisted of cultured CD8+ T cells from PBMCs, taken from culture after CMV antigen stimulation. This TCR was sampled from a human donor in good health (CMV status not recorded). Some clones in this sample may be carry-over from other donors' samples. The V and J genes are TRBV27 and TRBJ2-7, with D possibly being TRBD1 (5 bases). Here the CDR3 DNA reads TGTGCCAGCAGTTTGGCCCAGGGTTCCTACGAGCAGTACTTC. Amino acid sequence: CASSLAQGSYEQYF.